This entry lists 20 T cell receptor beta chains sequenced from one sample in a study of T cells in Graves' hyperthyroidism and ophthalmopathy (dated 2019 in TCRdb). Preparation of the library involved multiplex PCR. The reads were generated on an Illumina HiSeq 2000. The TCR beta CDR3 regions were amplified from RNA transcripts. For the first round of RT-PCR on the TCR CDR3, the HTBI primer set was used together with the Qiagen OneStep RT-PCR kit. TCRdb reprocessing: public reads trimmed at Q25 with fastp, clones called with MiXCR, in-frame beta chains kept. Each CDR3 protein gets just one entry, which takes the most common genes and DNA from the rows behind it. This sample is represented by hundreds of thousands of distinct CDR3 sequences; 20% of them were singletons. 34% of the sample goes to the ten largest clones. Specimen: blood. The receptors here all came from a man aged 30 to 45 with Graves' ophthalmopathy.

The J gene is TRBJ2-1, the V gene TRBV9; 9 bases fit TRBD1. This CDR3 has 15 residues. The V gene end was trimmed by 3 bases and the J gene end by 3 bases; junction bases not matched to a gene: 4. From germline, CDR1 is SGDLS and CDR2 YYNGEE. In DNA, the CDR3 is TGTGCCAGCAGCGAAGGGACAGGGAACTACAATGAGCAGTTCTTC. Protein product: CASSEGTGNYNEQFF.

V and J are TRBV6-2 or TRBV6-3 and TRBJ2-1; 7 positions match TRBD2. This CDR3 spans 17 amino acids. V was pared by 4 bases and J by 0 bases, with 9 bases of the junction left unmatched. Germline V gene lookup returns CDR1 MNHEY and CDR2 SVGEGT. CDR3 loop: CASSLSSGTNSYNEQFF. The CDR3 coding sequence is TGTGCCAGCAGTTTAAGTTCCGGGACTAACTCCTACAATGAGCAGTTCTTC.

This clonotype has just a few counts. The chain is built from TRBV7-8 and TRBJ2-3, with D possibly being TRBD1 (6 bases). The CDR3 loop spans 14 amino acids. Trimming removed 8 bases at V and 1 base at J, with 13 bases between. Germline V gene data show CDR1 as SGHVS and CDR2 as FQNEAQ. As DNA, the CDR3 is TGTGCCAGCCAATCAGGGGTTGGCACAGATACGCAGTATTTT. It is translated as CASQSGVGTDTQYF. Based on the CDR3 plus reference TRBV7-8 and TRBJ2-3, the full variable domain is GAGVSQSPRYKVAKRGQDVALRCDPISGHVSLFWYQQALGQGPEFLTYFQNEAQLDKSGLPSDRFFAERPEGSVSTLKIQRTQQEDSAVYLCASQSGVGTDTQYFGPGTRLTVL.

The V call is TRBV10-3, the J call TRBJ2-7, with D perhaps matching TRBD2 (7 bases). The V gene lost 7 bases and the J gene lost 4 bases, with 20 bases spanning the gap. The CDR3 length is 15 residues. The V gene's germline CDR1 is ENHRY and CDR2 SYGVKD. CDR3 nucleotide sequence: TGTGCCATCATGGGGGCCACGGAGGGAGGGTACGAGCAGTACTTC. It yields the protein CAIMGATEGGYEQYF.

This clonotype has a handful of counts. The V and J genes are TRBV18 and TRBJ2-3; the D gene is possibly TRBD2 (5 bases). There are 17 residues in the CDR3. Trimming shortened V by 2 bases and J by 0 bases, and 15 bases separated the two germline ends. CDR1 is KGHSH, CDR2 LQKENI, per germline. For the CDR3, the DNA is TGTGCCAGCTCACCATTCTCCAGCGGCACTAGCACAGATACGCAGTATTTT. Encoded protein: CASSPFSSGTSTDTQYF.

The V gene is TRBV7-9, the J gene TRBJ2-7; 7 positions match TRBD2. Per germline, CDR1 SEHNR and CDR2 FQNEAQ (reference sequence). The V gene end was trimmed by 2 bases and the J gene end by 6 bases; junction bases not matched to a gene: 7. The CDR3 extends over 14 amino acids. The CDR3 sequence: CASSLRAGVGEQYF. The DNA for the CDR3 is TGTGCCAGCAGCTTACGTGCGGGAGTCGGCGAGCAGTACTTC.

The genes are TRBV28 and TRBJ2-7, with D possibly being TRBD2 (6 bases). V lost 3 bases to trimming and J lost 0 bases, with 21 bases between them. The CDR3 contains 18 residues. CDR1 and CDR2 (germline): MDHEN, SYDVKM. CDR3 protein: CASSFLTSRFFGSYEQYF. CDR3 in DNA: TGTGCCAGCAGTTTTCTGACTAGTCGGTTCTTCGGCTCCTACGAGCAGTACTTC.

This chain links TRBV5-1 with TRBJ2-5, with D tentatively TRBD2 (6 bases). The CDR3 runs 15 residues. From germline, CDR1 is SGHRS and CDR2 YFSETQ. V shed 0 bases and J shed 1 base, with 10 bases lying between them. The CDR3 region has the DNA TGCGCCAGCAGCTTGGGGGCGGGAATCCAAGAGACCCAGTACTTC. Amino acids: CASSLGAGIQETQYF.

This clonotype was counted many times. V usage is TRBV28 and J usage is TRBJ1-1; 7 bases fit TRBD1. Germline V gene sequence: CDR1 MDHEN, CDR2 SYDVKM. V lost 8 bases and J lost 1; bases outside the gene matches: 4. CDR3 length: 13 residues. CDR3 in amino acids: CASRQGENTEAFF. Written as DNA, the CDR3 is TGTGCCAGCCGACAGGGAGAGAACACTGAAGCTTTCTTT.

This clonotype was seen more than once but under ten times. V usage is TRBV20-1 and J usage is TRBJ2-7; D may match TRBD1 or TRBD2 (6 bases each). The germline V gene encodes CDR1 DFQATT and CDR2 SNEGSKA (reference sequence). V was pared by 3 bases and J by 6 bases, with 18 bases between. The CDR3 is 14 residues long. This chain's CDR3 is CSASVLGGLIEQYF. CDR3 sequence (DNA): TGCAGTGCTAGTGTTTTAGGGGGGCTGATCGAGCAGTACTTC.

This clonotype was seen more than once but under ten times. The chain links TRBV20-1 to TRBJ1-2, with 7 bases identical to TRBD1. Germline V gene sequence: CDR1 DFQATT, CDR2 SNEGSKA (reference sequence). V lost 3 bases and J lost 3; bases outside the gene matches: 10. CDR3 size: 15 residues. CDR3 region: CSASGTEVSYYGYTF. The DNA for the CDR3 is TGCAGTGCTAGTGGGACAGAAGTTTCTTACTATGGCTACACCTTC.

This clonotype showed up just a few times. DNA of the CDR3: TGTGCCAGCAGCGTAGGTAGTTCGGAGGCGAGCACAGATACGCAGTATTTT. This encodes CASSVGSSEASTDTQYF. This chain uses TRBV9 with TRBJ2-3; D is perhaps TRBD2 (5 bases). Deletions cut 0 bases from V and 0 bases from J, with 14 bases between. CDR3 length: 17 residues. The germline gives CDR1 SGDLS, CDR2 YYNGEE.

This clonotype was detected ten times or more. This chain's CDR3 is CASRSHRVKSSYTF. The DNA for the CDR3 is TGTGCCAGCCGCTCACACAGGGTGAAAAGTAGCTACACCTTC. The J gene is TRBJ1-2, the V gene TRBV27, with a tentative D call TRBD1 (6 bases). CDR1 MNHEY and CDR2 SMNVEV come from the germline V gene (reference sequence). CDR3 size: 14 residues. Trimming pared 8 bases from V and 9 bases from J, leaving 22 bases between.

The CDR3 reads CASSPWSTGANYGYTF. The DNA of the CDR3 is TGTGCCAGCAGCCCGTGGTCGACAGGGGCCAACTATGGCTACACCTTC. This chain connects TRBV5-4 to TRBJ1-2; TRBD1 matches at 8 bases. The CDR3 is 16 amino acids. Trimming at V came to 4 bases and at J to 2 bases, leaving 10 bases not matched to a gene. The germline V gene has CDR1 SGHNT and CDR2 YYREEE (reference sequence).

This clonotype was recorded at least ten times. The chain uses TRBV18 and TRBJ2-7; possibly TRBD2 for D (6 bases). There are 13 residues in the CDR3. Trimming cost V 3 bases and J 0 bases, with 6 bases left between them. In germline, CDR1 is KGHSH, CDR2 LQKENI. The CDR3 sequence: CASSPSGSYEQYF. Written as DNA, the CDR3 is TGTGCCAGCTCACCTAGCGGCTCCTACGAGCAGTACTTC.

The chain joins TRBV28 to TRBJ1-1; D ambiguous. CDR1 is MDHEN, CDR2 SYDVKM, per germline. Trimming took 2 bases from V and 7 from J, leaving 14 bases between them. The CDR3 contains 14 residues. For the CDR3, the DNA is TGTGCCAGCAGTTTAGGCCTGCCGACCGGTGAAGCTTTCTTT. It specifies CASSLGLPTGEAFF. The full variable domain, completed using reference TRBV28 and TRBJ1-1, is DVKVTQSSRYLVKRTGEKVFLECVQDMDHENMFWYRQDPGLGLRLIYFSYDVKMKEKGDIPEGYSVSREKKERFSLILESASTNQTSMYLCASSLGLPTGEAFFGQGTRLTVV.

This clonotype occurred a few times. CDR3 region: CASGSTWGLGQETQYF. In nucleotides, the CDR3 is TGTGCCAGCGGTTCAACTTGGGGACTAGGCCAAGAGACCCAGTACTTC. The chain links TRBV12-3 or TRBV12-4 to TRBJ2-5; 8 bases align to TRBD2. Losses at the gene ends were 8 bases for V and 1 base for J; bases not matched to a gene: 12. This CDR3 region has 16 residues.

Comments on this clonotype: The CDR3 carries no conserved terminal phenylalanine or tryptophan, so it likely arises from a read error. The CDR3: CASSHATGSSNQPQHL. CDR3 coding DNA: TGTGCCAGCAGTCACGCGACAGGGTCTTCAAATCAGCCCCAGCATCTT. The V and J genes are TRBV28 and TRBJ1-5, with 7 bases identical to TRBD1. The CDR3 loop spans 16 amino acids. The trim removed 5 bases at V and 4 bases at J, leaving 11 bases unmatched. The germline V gene encodes CDR1 MDHEN and CDR2 SYDVKM.

The chain employs TRBV15 and TRBJ2-1; 13 nucleotides agree with TRBD2. Germline-derived CDR1 and CDR2 are LNHNV and YYDKDF (reference sequence). The CDR3 extends over 18 amino acids. Trimming removed 7 bases from V and 9 bases from J; junction bases left unmatched: 18. The CDR3 region is CATTQTGLLAGGPSEQFF. CDR3 bases: TGTGCCACCACCCAAACCGGTTTACTAGCGGGAGGGCCCTCTGAGCAGTTCTTC.

This clonotype turned up a few times. The chain joins TRBV7-9 to TRBJ2-1; D is uncertain. Trimming removed 0 bases from V and 10 bases from J, with 10 bases in between. The CDR3 sequence is 13 residues long. Germline CDR1 reads SEHNR; CDR2 reads FQNEAQ (reference sequence). The CDR3 DNA follows: TGTGCCAGCAGCTTAGCTCCGATCTTGGAGCAGTTCTTC. It specifies CASSLAPILEQFF.